The rows below give T cell receptor beta chains drawn from one sample of a study of human T cells and chemical hapten exposure. TCRdb itself ran the RACE reads through MiXCR, one entry per CDR3 protein. The data contain about 350,000 distinct CDR3 sequences, about 5% of them seen just once; the ten biggest clones take up around 8%. The sequenced sample was whole blood, obtained in connection with sensitization to the hapten diphenylcyclopropenone (DPC). These receptors all come from a woman between 18 and 29 years old with alopecia areata. Some clones in this sample may be carry-over from other donors' samples. Both conserved end residues are part of each CDR3. The D gene is left open where the match is weak. Expanded clones get a size class; other rows say once, few or many, or leave the size out.

j_gene | v_gene | abundance | d_gene | CDR3aa | CDR3nt
TRBJ2-1 | TRBV5-4 | many | . | CASSLDSGVGNEQFF | TGTGCCAGCAGCTTGGATTCGGGGGTTGGCAATGAGCAGTTCTTC
TRBJ2-1 | TRBV6-2/TRBV6-3 | few | TRBD1 | CASIQGNLRNEQFF | TGTGCCAGCATACAGGGGAATCTTAGGAATGAGCAGTTCTTC
TRBJ2-5 | TRBV7-9 | many | . | CASSFLRETQYF | TGTGCCAGCAGCTTCCTCAGAGAGACCCAGTACTTC
TRBJ2-3 | TRBV6-2/TRBV6-3 | few | TRBD1 | CASSRGTVTDTQYF | TGTGCCAGCAGTCGAGGGACAGTCACAGATACGCAGTATTTT
TRBJ2-2 | TRBV6-5 | few | . | CASSPPGGDTGELFF | TGTGCCAGCAGTCCCCCAGGGGGGGACACCGGGGAGCTGTTTTTT
TRBJ2-7 | TRBV12-3/TRBV12-4 | many | . | CASSLSIQGFSYEQYF | TGTGCCAGCAGTTTATCTATCCAGGGGTTCTCCTACGAGCAGTACTTC
TRBJ1-2 | TRBV15 | . | TRBD1 | CATSRGGQYGYTF | TGTGCCACCAGCAGAGGGGGACAGTATGGCTACACCTTC
TRBJ2-7 | TRBV7-2 | . | TRBD2 | CASSRGVISSYEQYF | TGTGCCAGCAGCCGGGGGGTGATAAGCTCCTACGAGCAGTACTTC
TRBJ1-1 | TRBV5-1 | many | TRBD1 | CASSHGTGGYTEAFF | TGCGCCAGCAGCCACGGGACAGGGGGGTACACTGAAGCTTTCTTT
TRBJ2-4 | TRBV7-2 | many | . | CASSSSGIQYF | TGTGCCAGCAGCTCGTCCGGCATTCAGTACTTC
TRBJ2-3 | TRBV9 | many | TRBD2 | CASSPRGGSGTDTQYF | TGTGCCAGCAGCCCCCGCGGGGGTAGCGGCACAGATACGCAGTATTTT
TRBJ1-1 | TRBV15 | many | . | CATSRLEGGTEAFF | TGTGCCACCAGCAGACTGGAAGGGGGCACTGAAGCTTTCTTT
TRBJ1-3 | TRBV12-3/TRBV12-4 | many | TRBD1 | CASSSQGNGNTIYF | TGTGCCAGCAGTTCACAGGGGAACGGAAACACCATATATTTT
TRBJ1-2 | TRBV6-6 | many | . | CASSYEGVANYGYTF | TGTGCCAGCAGTTACGAGGGGGTGGCTAACTATGGCTACACCTTC
TRBJ2-3 | TRBV4-1 | many | . | CASSPTAGRDTQYF | TGCGCCAGCAGCCCCACGGCAGGGAGAGATACGCAGTATTTT
TRBJ1-4 | TRBV5-6 | few | . | CASSLAEDREKLFF | TGTGCCAGCAGCTTGGCCGAGGACCGGGAAAAACTGTTTTTT
TRBJ2-3 | TRBV6-2/TRBV6-3 | few | . | CASSYSMVPSTDTQYF | TGTGCCAGCAGTTACTCGATGGTTCCTAGCACAGATACGCAGTATTTT
TRBJ2-5 | TRBV12-3/TRBV12-4 | . | . | CASSGDMVGETQYF | TGTGCCAGCAGTGGGGACATGGTAGGAGAGACCCAGTACTTC
TRBJ2-7 | TRBV4-3 | . | . | CASSLEDGSSYEQYF | TGCGCCAGCAGCCTGGAGGACGGGAGCTCCTACGAGCAGTACTTC
TRBJ2-5 | TRBV5-1 | many | TRBD1 | CASSLGDRLYQETQYF | TGCGCCAGCAGCTTGGGGGACAGATTGTACCAAGAGACCCAGTACTTC
TRBJ2-7 | TRBV6-2/TRBV6-3 | many | . | CASSRRLDHFGVYEQYF | TGTGCCAGCAGCCGACGATTGGACCATTTCGGGGTTTACGAGCAGTACTTC
TRBJ2-3 | TRBV20-1 | many | . | CSARDVGLRDTDTQYF | TGCAGTGCTAGAGATGTAGGGCTACGAGACACAGATACGCAGTATTTT
TRBJ1-1 | TRBV7-4 | many | TRBD1 | CASRPRTGLNTEAFF | TGTGCCAGCAGACCCAGGACAGGGTTGAACACTGAAGCTTTCTTT
TRBJ2-1 | TRBV7-2 | many | . | CASTSFNSYNEQFF | TGTGCCAGCACGAGCTTCAACTCCTACAATGAGCAGTTCTTC
TRBJ1-3 | TRBV6-1 | . | . | CASSNRDGNTIYF | TGTGCCAGCAGCAACAGGGATGGAAACACCATATATTTT
TRBJ1-2 | TRBV4-3 | many | . | CASSQDPSTGNNYGYTF | TGCGCCAGCAGCCAAGATCCCTCCACAGGGAACAACTATGGCTACACCTTC
TRBJ1-5 | TRBV4-2 | many | . | CASSQDLAGDLEPQHF | TGTGCCAGCAGCCAAGATCTTGCAGGGGACCTAGAGCCCCAGCATTTT
TRBJ2-2 | TRBV5-1 | . | . | CASSLDPQGTGELFF | TGCGCCAGCAGCTTAGACCCTCAAGGCACCGGGGAGCTGTTTTTT
TRBJ2-5 | TRBV2 | . | . | CASSLVLGEETQYF | TGTGCCAGCAGTCTCGTATTGGGGGAAGAGACCCAGTACTTC
TRBJ1-1 | TRBV27 | few | . | CASRREGLNTEAFF | TGTGCCAGCCGACGGGAAGGGTTGAACACTGAAGCTTTCTTT
TRBJ2-1 | TRBV24-1 | many | TRBD1 | CATSASAQGYNEQFF | TGTGCCACCAGTGCCTCAGCACAGGGGTACAATGAGCAGTTCTTC